The source of this T cell receptor beta chain is a study of response to subunit inactivated influenza vaccine. A single record per CDR3 protein comes from TCRdb applying MiXCR to the RT-PCR reads. Of more than 550,000 distinct CDR3 sequences in the sample, around 11% were seen once. This CDR3 is built from 15 residues. V lost 1 base and J lost 0, with 7 bases in between. Germline CDR1 SGHTA, CDR2 FQGNSA. Another study also made use of these data, one on T cells expressing NK-cell markers. That work adds: Synthesis of TCR beta cDNA relied on 5'RACE template switching carrying UMIs.

The TCR originated in a man aged 50-59 years who received an inactivated influenza vaccine. The sample consisted of PBMCs from blood, taken on the day of vaccination. The chain recombines TRBV7-2 with TRBJ2-1; D gene uncertain. The DNA for the CDR3 is TGTGCCAGCAGCTTAGTGCAGGACTCCTACAATGAGCAGTTCTTC. It specifies CASSLVQDSYNEQFF.